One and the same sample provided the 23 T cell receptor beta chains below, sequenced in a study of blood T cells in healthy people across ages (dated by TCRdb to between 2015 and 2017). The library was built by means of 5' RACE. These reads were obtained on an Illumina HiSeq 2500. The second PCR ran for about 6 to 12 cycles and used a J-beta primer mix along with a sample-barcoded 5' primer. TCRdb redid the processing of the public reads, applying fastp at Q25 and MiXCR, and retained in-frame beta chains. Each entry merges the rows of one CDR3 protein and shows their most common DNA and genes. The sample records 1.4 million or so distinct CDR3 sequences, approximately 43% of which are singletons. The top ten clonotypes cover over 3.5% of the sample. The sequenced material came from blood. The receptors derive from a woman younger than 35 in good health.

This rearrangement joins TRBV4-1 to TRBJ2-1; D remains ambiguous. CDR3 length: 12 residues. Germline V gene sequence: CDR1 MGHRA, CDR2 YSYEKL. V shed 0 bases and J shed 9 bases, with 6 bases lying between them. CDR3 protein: CASSQEGFEQFF. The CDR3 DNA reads TGCGCCAGCAGCCAAGAAGGGTTTGAGCAGTTCTTC.

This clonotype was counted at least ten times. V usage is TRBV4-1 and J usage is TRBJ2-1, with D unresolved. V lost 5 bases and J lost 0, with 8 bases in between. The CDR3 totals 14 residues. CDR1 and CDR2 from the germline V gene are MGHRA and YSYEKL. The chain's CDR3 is CASSFAHSYNEQFF. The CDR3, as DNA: TGCGCCAGCAGCTTTGCGCACTCCTACAATGAGCAGTTCTTC.

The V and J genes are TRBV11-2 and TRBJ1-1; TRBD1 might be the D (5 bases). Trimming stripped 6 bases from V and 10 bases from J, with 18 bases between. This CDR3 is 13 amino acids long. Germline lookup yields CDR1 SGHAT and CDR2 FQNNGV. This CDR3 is CASRRQGISGAFF. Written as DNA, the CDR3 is TGTGCCAGCAGACGGCAGGGAATTTCTGGAGCTTTCTTT.

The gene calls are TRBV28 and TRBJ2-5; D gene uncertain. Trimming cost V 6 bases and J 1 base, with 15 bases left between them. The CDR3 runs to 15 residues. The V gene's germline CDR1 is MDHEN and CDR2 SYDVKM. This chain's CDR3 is CASSQFRPGQETQYF. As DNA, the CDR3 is TGTGCCAGCAGCCAATTCAGGCCCGGCCAAGAGACCCAGTACTTC.

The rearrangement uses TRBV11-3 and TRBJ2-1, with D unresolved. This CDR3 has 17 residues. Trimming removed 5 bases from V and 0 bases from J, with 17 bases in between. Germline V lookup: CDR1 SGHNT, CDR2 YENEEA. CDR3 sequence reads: CASSPHLRVSSYNEQFF. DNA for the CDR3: TGTGCCAGCAGCCCGCACCTCCGGGTGAGCTCCTACAATGAGCAGTTCTTC.

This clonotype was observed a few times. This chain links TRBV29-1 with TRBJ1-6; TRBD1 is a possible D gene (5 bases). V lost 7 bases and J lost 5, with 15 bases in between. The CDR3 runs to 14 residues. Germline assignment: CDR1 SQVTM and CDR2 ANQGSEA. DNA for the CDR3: TGCAGCGCCAGAATTTCAGGGAATAATTCACCCCTCCACTTT. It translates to CSARISGNNSPLHF.

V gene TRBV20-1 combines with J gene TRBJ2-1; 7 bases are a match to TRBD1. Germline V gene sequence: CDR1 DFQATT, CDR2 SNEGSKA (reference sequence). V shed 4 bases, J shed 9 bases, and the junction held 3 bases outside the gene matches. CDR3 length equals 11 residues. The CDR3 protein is CSAKRDSEQFF. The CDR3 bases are TGCAGTGCTAAGAGGGACAGTGAGCAGTTCTTC.

CDR3 amino acids: CASSAPPYNEQYF. The CDR3, as DNA: TGCGCCAGCAGCGCGCCGCCTTACAATGAGCAGTACTTC. This chain connects TRBV5-1 to TRBJ2-1; the D is unclear. The last part of the DNA fits TRBJ2-7 better; the J call may be wrong. The germline V gene encodes CDR1 SGHRS and CDR2 YFSETQ. This CDR3 has 13 amino acids.

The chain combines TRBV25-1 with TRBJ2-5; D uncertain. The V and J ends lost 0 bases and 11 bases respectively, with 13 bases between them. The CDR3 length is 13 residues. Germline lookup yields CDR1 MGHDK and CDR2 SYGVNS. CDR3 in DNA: TGTGCCAGCAGTGAATATGGTCACAATGAGCAGTACTTC. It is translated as CASSEYGHNEQYF.

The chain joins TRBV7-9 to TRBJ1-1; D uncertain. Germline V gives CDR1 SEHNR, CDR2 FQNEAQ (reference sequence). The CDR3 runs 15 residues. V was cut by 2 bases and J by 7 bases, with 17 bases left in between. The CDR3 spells CASSLSASGRGEAFF. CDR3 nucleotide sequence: TGTGCCAGCAGCTTATCGGCCTCCGGTCGGGGTGAAGCTTTCTTT.

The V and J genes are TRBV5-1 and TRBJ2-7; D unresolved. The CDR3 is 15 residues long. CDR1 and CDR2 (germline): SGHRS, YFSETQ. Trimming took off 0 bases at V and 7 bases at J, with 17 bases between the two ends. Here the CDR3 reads CASSLVGNSYNEQYF. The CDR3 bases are TGCGCCAGCAGCTTGGTAGGGAACTCCTACAATGAGCAGTACTTC. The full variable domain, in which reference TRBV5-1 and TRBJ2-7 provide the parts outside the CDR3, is KAGVTQTPRYLIKTRGQQVTLSCSPISGHRSVSWYQQTPGQGLQFLFEYFSETQRNKGNFPGRFSGRQFSNSRSEMNVSTLELGDSALYLCASSLVGNSYNEQYFGPGTRLTVT.

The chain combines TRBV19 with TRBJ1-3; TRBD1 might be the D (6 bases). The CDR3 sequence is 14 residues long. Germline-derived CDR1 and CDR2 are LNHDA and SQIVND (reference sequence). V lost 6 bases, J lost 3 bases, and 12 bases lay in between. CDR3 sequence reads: CASRPGGGGNTIYF. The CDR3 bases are TGTGCCAGTAGACCCGGGGGCGGTGGAAACACCATATATTTT.

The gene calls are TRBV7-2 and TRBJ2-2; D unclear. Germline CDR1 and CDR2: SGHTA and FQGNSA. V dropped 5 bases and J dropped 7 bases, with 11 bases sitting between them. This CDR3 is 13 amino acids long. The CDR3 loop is CASSRTRSGELFF. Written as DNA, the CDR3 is TGTGCCAGCAGCCGAACACGAAGCGGGGAGCTGTTTTTT.

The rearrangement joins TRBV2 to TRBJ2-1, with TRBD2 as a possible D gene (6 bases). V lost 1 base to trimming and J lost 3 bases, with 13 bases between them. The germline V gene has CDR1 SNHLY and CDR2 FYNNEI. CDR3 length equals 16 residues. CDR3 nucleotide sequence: TGTGCCAGCAGTGAAGAGGGGCCTAGCGTCTACAATGAGCAGTTCTTC. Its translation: CASSEEGPSVYNEQFF.

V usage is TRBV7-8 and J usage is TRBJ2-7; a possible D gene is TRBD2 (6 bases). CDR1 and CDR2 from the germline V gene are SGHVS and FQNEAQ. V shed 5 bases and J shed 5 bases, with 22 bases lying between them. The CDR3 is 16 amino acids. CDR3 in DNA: TGTGCCAGCAGCGCCCCAGCACTAGCAGGGAGTGACGAGCAGTACTTC. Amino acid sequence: CASSAPALAGSDEQYF.

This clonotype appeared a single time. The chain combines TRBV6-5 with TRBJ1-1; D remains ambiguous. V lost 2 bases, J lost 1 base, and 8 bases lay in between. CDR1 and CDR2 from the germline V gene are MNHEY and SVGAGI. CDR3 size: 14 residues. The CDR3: CASSYVPANTEAFF. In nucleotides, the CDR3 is TGTGCCAGCAGTTACGTGCCGGCGAACACTGAAGCTTTCTTT.

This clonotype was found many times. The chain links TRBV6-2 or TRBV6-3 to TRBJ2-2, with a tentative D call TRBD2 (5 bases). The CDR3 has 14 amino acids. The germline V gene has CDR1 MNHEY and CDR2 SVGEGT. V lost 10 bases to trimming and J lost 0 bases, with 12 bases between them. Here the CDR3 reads CATRGKTNTGELFF. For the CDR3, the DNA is TGTGCCACCAGAGGGAAGACGAACACCGGGGAGCTGTTTTTT.

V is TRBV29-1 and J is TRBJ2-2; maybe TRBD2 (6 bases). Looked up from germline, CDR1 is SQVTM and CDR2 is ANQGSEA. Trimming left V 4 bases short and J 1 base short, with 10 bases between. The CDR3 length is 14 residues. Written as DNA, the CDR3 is TGCAGCGTTGTTGCGGGGAAGAACACCGGGGAGCTGTTTTTT. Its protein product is CSVVAGKNTGELFF.

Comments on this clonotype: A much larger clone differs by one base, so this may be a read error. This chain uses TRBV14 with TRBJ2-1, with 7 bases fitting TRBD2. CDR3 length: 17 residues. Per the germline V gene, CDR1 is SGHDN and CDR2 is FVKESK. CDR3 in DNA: TGTGCCAGCAGCCCACCCGGAGTAGCGGGTTCCTACAATAAGCAGTTCTTC. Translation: CASSPPGVAGSYNKQFF.

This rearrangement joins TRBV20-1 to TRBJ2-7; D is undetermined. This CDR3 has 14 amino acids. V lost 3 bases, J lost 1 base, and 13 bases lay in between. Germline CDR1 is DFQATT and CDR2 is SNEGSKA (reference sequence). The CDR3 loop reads CSASELVLSYEQYF. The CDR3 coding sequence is TGCAGTGCTAGTGAACTGGTTCTATCCTACGAGCAGTACTTC.

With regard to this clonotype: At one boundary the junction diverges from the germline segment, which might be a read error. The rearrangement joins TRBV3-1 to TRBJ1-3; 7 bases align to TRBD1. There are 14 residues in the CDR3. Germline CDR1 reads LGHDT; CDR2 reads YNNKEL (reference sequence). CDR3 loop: CASSNTGDGYTIYF. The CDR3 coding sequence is TGTGCCAGCAGCAACACAGGGGATGGATACACCATATATTTT.

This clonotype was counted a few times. The CDR3: CASSGYSSYNEQFF. In DNA, the CDR3 is TGTGCCAGCAGCGGGTACTCCTCCTACAATGAGCAGTTCTTC. This rearrangement joins TRBV7-8 to TRBJ2-1; D remains unclear. The germline V and J ends were trimmed by 5 bases and 0 bases, with 8 bases remaining between them. CDR1 is SGHVS, CDR2 FQNEAQ, per germline. The CDR3 contains 14 residues.

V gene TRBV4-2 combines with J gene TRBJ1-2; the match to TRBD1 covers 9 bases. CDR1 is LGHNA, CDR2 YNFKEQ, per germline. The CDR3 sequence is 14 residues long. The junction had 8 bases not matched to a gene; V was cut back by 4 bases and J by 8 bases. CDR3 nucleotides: TGTGCCAGCAGCCTACGGGACAGGGAGGGCGGCTACACCTTC. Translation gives CASSLRDREGGYTF.